The 26 T cell receptor beta chains reported below all come from one sample, sequenced in a study of shared clonotypes between healthy human individuals. Libraries were prepared by immunoSEQ multiplex PCR; TCRdb keeps only in-frame clonotypes and omits some of them. The table includes 850,000 to 1,200,000 clones, 75% detected once. The sample taken for sequencing was memory CD4+ T cells sorted from blood. The subset denotes: CD45RA-negative fraction. The receptors were gathered from a man aged 18 to 30 in good health.

J is TRBJ2-7 and V is TRBV7-9, with D perhaps matching TRBD1 or TRBD2 (5 bases each). Trimming cost V 0 bases and J 12 bases, with 18 bases left between them. The CDR3 totals 14 residues. CDR1 SEHNR and CDR2 FQNEAQ come from the germline V gene (reference sequence). The CDR3 reads CASSLAEGQPGMYF. The CDR3 region has the DNA TGTGCCAGCAGCTTAGCCGAGGGGCAGCCAGGAATGTACTTC. Full variable domain (rest looked up from reference TRBV7-9 and TRBJ2-7): DTGVSQNPRHKITKRGQNVTFRCDPISEHNRLYWYRQTLGQGPEFLTYFQNEAQLEKSRLLSDRFSAERPKGSFSTLEIQRTEQGDSAMYLCASSLAEGQPGMYFGPGTRLTVT.

The chain employs TRBV11-2 and TRBJ2-7; the D call may be TRBD1 or TRBD2 (6 bases each). The V end lost 1 base, the J end lost 6 bases, and 19 bases lay between the germline ends. CDR3 length equals 16 residues. Germline V gene sequence: CDR1 SGHAT, CDR2 FQNNGV. The DNA for the CDR3 is TGTGCCAGCAGCTTAGTAGCCGGGGGCAACATGGGCGAGCAGTACTTC. Translated: CASSLVAGGNMGEQYF.

V and J are TRBV28 and TRBJ2-5; 15 positions match TRBD2. V shed 4 bases and J 1 base; nucleotides not matched to a gene: 10. Germline-derived CDR1 and CDR2 are MDHEN and SYDVKM. This CDR3 region has 19 residues. As DNA, the CDR3 is TGTGCCAGCAGTTCAACCGCGCGGACTAGCGGGGGGGTCCAAGAGACCCAGTACTTC. Its protein product is CASSSTARTSGGVQETQYF. Supplemented by reference TRBV28 and TRBJ2-5, the full variable domain reads DVKVTQSSRYLVKRTGEKVFLECVQDMDHENMFWYRQDPGLGLRLIYFSYDVKMKEKGDIPEGYSVSREKKERFSLILESASTNQTSMYLCASSSTARTSGGVQETQYFGPGTRLLVL.

This chain connects TRBV28 to TRBJ2-1; no firm D call. Looked up from germline, CDR1 is MDHEN and CDR2 is SYDVKM. V lost 1 base and J 9 bases, leaving 19 bases between the germline ends. This CDR3 spans 16 amino acids. The CDR3, as DNA: TGTGCCAGCAGTTTATATCCGGCGGTGGAATTTGGTGAGCAGTTCTTC. Protein product: CASSLYPAVEFGEQFF.

This chain joins TRBV2 and TRBJ2-2; 10 nucleotides agree with TRBD1. CDR1 SNHLY and CDR2 FYNNEI come from the germline V gene. This CDR3 region has 16 residues. The trim removed 6 bases at V and 7 bases at J, leaving 11 bases unmatched. The CDR3 DNA follows: TGTGCCAGCAGAACACCGGGACAGGGGAAGGACGGGGAGCTGTTTTTT. This sequence encodes CASRTPGQGKDGELFF.

The chain links TRBV5-4 to TRBJ1-2; 8 positions agree with TRBD1. V lost 3 bases to trimming and J lost 8 bases; unmatched junction nucleotides: 6. The germline V gene encodes CDR1 SGHNT and CDR2 YYREEE (reference sequence). This CDR3 has 13 residues. CDR3 in DNA: TGTGCCAGCAGCTCCCAGGGGGCGGGAGGCTACACCTTC. Amino acid sequence: CASSSQGAGGYTF.

J is TRBJ1-5 and V is TRBV4-2, with a tentative D call TRBD1 (6 bases). The CDR3 covers 19 residues. CDR1 and CDR2 (germline): LGHNA, YNFKEQ. The V end was cut by 0 bases, the J end by 1 base, with 19 bases between. The chain's CDR3 is CASSQEPGEGLGSNQPQHF. CDR3 DNA: TGTGCCAGCAGCCAAGAGCCAGGGGAGGGTTTGGGAAGCAATCAGCCCCAGCATTTT.

Comments on this clone: Compared with germline, one end of the junction differs, possibly owing to a read error. V usage is TRBV7-7 and J usage is TRBJ2-2; D is undetermined. Germline V gene data show CDR1 as SSHAT and CDR2 as FNYEAQ (reference sequence). There are 15 residues in the CDR3. The CDR3 region is CASSPHDGDTGELFF. The CDR3, as DNA: TGTGCTAGCAGCCCGCACGATGGGGACACCGGGGAGCTGTTTTTT.

The table lists this clone with a few counts. The rearrangement links TRBV5-5 to TRBJ2-5, with D unresolved. The germline V gene has CDR1 SGHKS and CDR2 YYEKEE (reference sequence). This CDR3 comprises 12 residues. Trimming shortened V by 0 bases and J by 6 bases, and 6 bases separated the two germline ends. Here the CDR3 DNA reads TGTGCCAGCAGCTTGGAGCCGAAGACCCAGTACTTC. Protein: CASSLEPKTQYF.

The chain combines TRBV10-3 with TRBJ2-3; 9 positions agree with TRBD2. The CDR3 spans 17 residues. The germline V gene encodes CDR1 ENHRY and CDR2 SYGVKD. V shed 2 bases and J 1 base; nucleotides not matched to a gene: 7. The CDR3 loop reads CAISERPPSGGTDTQYF. CDR3 nucleotides: TGTGCCATCAGTGAGAGGCCCCCTAGCGGGGGCACAGATACGCAGTATTTT.

The chain recombines TRBV13 with TRBJ1-4; tentatively, D is TRBD1 (5 bases). Germline V gene sequence: CDR1 PRHDT, CDR2 FYEKMQ (reference sequence). The length of the CDR3 is 15 residues. V was clipped by 5 bases and J by 5 bases, with 15 bases between them. This CDR3 reads CASSPYREGNEKLFF. Written as DNA, the CDR3 is TGTGCCAGCAGCCCCTACCGGGAGGGGAATGAAAAACTGTTTTTT.

A word on this clone: This sample includes further DNA sequences coding for the same CDR3. The chain joins TRBV19 to TRBJ2-3; no clear D gene. V was trimmed by 3 bases and J by 5 bases, leaving 3 bases between them. This CDR3 is 11 amino acids long. The V gene's germline CDR1 is LNHDA and CDR2 SQIVND (reference sequence). CDR3 in DNA: TGTGCCAGTAGTATCCGAGATACGCAGTATTTT. It encodes CASSIRDTQYF.

The gene calls are TRBV6-9 and TRBJ1-2; D uncertain. Germline values: CDR1 MNHGY, CDR2 SVAAGI. The CDR3 consists of 18 residues. V was cut by 6 bases and J by 6 bases, with 29 bases left in between. The CDR3 region is CASRPSSGMPALDDGYTF. The CDR3 DNA is TGTGCCAGCAGACCCTCGTCCGGGATGCCGGCCCTGGACGATGGCTACACCTTC.

This chain joins TRBV4-3 and TRBJ2-1, with D possibly TRBD2 on 6 matching bases. CDR3 length: 17 amino acids. Germline CDR1 LGHNA, CDR2 YSLEER. Trimming left V 0 bases short and J 7 bases short, with 19 bases between. The CDR3 reads CASSQDLSGGKVNEQFF. The CDR3 bases are TGCGCCAGCAGCCAAGATTTATCTGGCGGGAAGGTAAATGAGCAGTTCTTC.

The V call is TRBV14, the J call TRBJ2-1; maybe TRBD1 (5 bases). Trimming cost V 1 base and J 1 base, with 11 bases left between them. In germline, CDR1 is SGHDN, CDR2 FVKESK. The CDR3 length is 16 residues. The CDR3 DNA follows: TGTGCCAGCAGCCAAGCCAGGGCAGGATCCTACAATGAGCAGTTCTTC. It is translated as CASSQARAGSYNEQFF.

V gene TRBV6-6 combines with J gene TRBJ1-1, with no clear D. V shed 0 bases and J shed 0 bases, with 11 bases lying between them. Germline V lookup: CDR1 MNHNY, CDR2 SVGAGI (reference sequence). This CDR3 has 16 residues. The CDR3, as DNA: TGTGCCAGCAGTTACTCGAGGTCGTTATTGAACACTGAAGCTTTCTTT. This encodes CASSYSRSLLNTEAFF.

This clone came up a few times. This chain joins TRBV5-1 and TRBJ2-7; 9 bases agree with TRBD1. Trimming removed 4 bases from V and 2 bases from J; junction bases left unmatched: 7. The germline gives CDR1 SGHRS, CDR2 YFSETQ. There are 15 residues in the CDR3. DNA for the CDR3: TGCGCCAGCAGCCGTCTCGACAGGGGGACCTACGAGCAGTACTTC. Translated, it gives CASSRLDRGTYEQYF.

This clone occurred a few times. The genes are TRBV6-6 and TRBJ1-1, with 7 bases that match TRBD1. The germline CDR1 and CDR2 sequences are MNHNY and SVGAGI (reference sequence). V shed 8 bases and J 5 bases; nucleotides not matched to a gene: 8. CDR3 length: 13 residues. The CDR3 is CASVPGGGTEAFF. The CDR3, as DNA: TGTGCCAGCGTACCAGGGGGTGGGACTGAAGCTTTCTTT.

The CDR3 spells CASSYSTANTGELFF. CDR3 DNA sequence: TGTGCCAGCAGTTACTCTACCGCGAACACCGGGGAGCTGTTTTTT. The J gene is TRBJ2-2, the V gene TRBV6-5; D is undetermined. The CDR3 is 15 amino acids. V lost 0 bases to trimming and J lost 0 bases, with 5 bases between them. Germline values: CDR1 MNHEY, CDR2 SVGAGI.

The chain is built from TRBV27 and TRBJ1-5, with D perhaps matching TRBD1 (6 bases). V was clipped by 6 bases and J by 6 bases, with 21 bases between them. The germline V gene encodes CDR1 MNHEY and CDR2 SMNVEV (reference sequence). CDR3 size: 16 residues. In DNA, the CDR3 is TGTGCCAGCAGGACCACCGGGACAATGATTGGTCAGCCCCAGCATTTT. This gives the protein CASRTTGTMIGQPQHF.

This clone was detected only a few times. The rearrangement uses TRBV7-6 and TRBJ2-7; D not certain. CDR1 and CDR2 from the germline V gene are SGHVS and FNYEAQ. CDR3 length: 16 amino acids. V was trimmed by 1 base and J by 2 bases, leaving 15 bases between them. The CDR3 is CASSLENKNQPYEQYF. CDR3 nucleotides: TGTGCCAGCAGCTTAGAGAACAAAAACCAACCCTACGAGCAGTACTTC.

The rearrangement links TRBV7-9 to TRBJ1-4, with no clear D. The V gene's germline CDR1 is SEHNR and CDR2 FQNEAQ (reference sequence). The V end lost 5 bases, the J end lost 6 bases, and 22 bases lay between the germline ends. The CDR3 runs to 17 residues. The CDR3 sequence is CASSRIPGPRAYEKLFF. The CDR3 nucleotides are TGTGCCAGCAGCCGGATTCCGGGCCCCCGGGCGTATGAAAAACTGTTTTTT.

The chain links TRBV14 to TRBJ1-2; the match to TRBD1 covers 7 bases. J was trimmed by 4 bases and V by 1 base; bases with no gene match: 9. The V gene's germline CDR1 is SGHDN and CDR2 FVKESK. The CDR3 consists of 16 residues. CDR3 sequence reads: CASSQASGTVSYGYTF. DNA for the CDR3: TGTGCCAGCAGCCAAGCCTCCGGGACAGTAAGCTATGGCTACACCTTC.

This clone has a single count. This sequence joins TRBV10-2 and TRBJ2-3; D is uncertain. V shed 4 bases and J shed 2 bases, with 10 bases lying between them. Germline CDR1 is WSHSY and CDR2 is SAAADI. The CDR3 runs 14 residues. For the CDR3, the DNA is TGCGCCAGCAGTGGCTATAGGAACACAGATACGCAGTATTTT. This sequence encodes CASSGYRNTDTQYF.

This chain joins TRBV6-5 and TRBJ1-2; 7 positions agree with TRBD1. V lost 4 bases, J lost 2 bases, and 7 bases stayed unmatched. The CDR3 is made up of 15 amino acids. Germline CDR1 reads MNHEY; CDR2 reads SVGAGI. The CDR3 coding sequence is TGTGCCAGCAGTTGGGTACAGGGGAAAAACTATGGCTACACCTTC. Its translation is CASSWVQGKNYGYTF.

This clone was found a few times. The rearrangement links TRBV5-1 to TRBJ2-2; D is uncertain. V lost 5 bases to trimming and J lost 7 bases, with 12 bases between them. The CDR3 runs 13 residues. Germline CDR1 is SGHRS and CDR2 is YFSETQ. For the CDR3, the DNA is TGCGCCAGCAGGTGGGCAGCGAGCGGGGAGCTGTTTTTT. Residues: CASRWAASGELFF. The complete variable domain, with remaining parts taken from reference TRBV5-1 and TRBJ2-2, reads KAGVTQTPRYLIKTRGQQVTLSCSPISGHRSVSWYQQTPGQGLQFLFEYFSETQRNKGNFPGRFSGRQFSNSRSEMNVSTLELGDSALYLCASRWAASGELFFGEGSRLTVL.